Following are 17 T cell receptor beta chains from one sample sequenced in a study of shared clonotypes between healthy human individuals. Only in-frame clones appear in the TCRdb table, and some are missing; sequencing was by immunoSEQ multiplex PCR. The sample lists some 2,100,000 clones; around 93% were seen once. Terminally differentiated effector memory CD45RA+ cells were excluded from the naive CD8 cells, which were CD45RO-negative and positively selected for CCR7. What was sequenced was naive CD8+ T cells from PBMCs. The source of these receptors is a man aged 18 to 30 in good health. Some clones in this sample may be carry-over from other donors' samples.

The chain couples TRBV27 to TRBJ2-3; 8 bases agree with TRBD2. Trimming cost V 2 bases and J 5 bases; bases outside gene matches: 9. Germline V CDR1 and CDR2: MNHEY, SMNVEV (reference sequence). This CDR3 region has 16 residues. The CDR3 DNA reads TGTGCCAGCAGTTTAAGTTGGCGGGAGGAAGGAGATACGCAGTATTTT. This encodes CASSLSWREEGDTQYF.

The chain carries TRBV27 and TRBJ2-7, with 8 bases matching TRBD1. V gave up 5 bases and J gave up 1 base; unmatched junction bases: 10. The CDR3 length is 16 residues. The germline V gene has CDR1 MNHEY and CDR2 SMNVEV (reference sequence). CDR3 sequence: CASSTGLGQGSYEQYF. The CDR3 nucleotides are TGTGCCAGCAGTACCGGCCTCGGACAGGGTTCCTACGAGCAGTACTTC.

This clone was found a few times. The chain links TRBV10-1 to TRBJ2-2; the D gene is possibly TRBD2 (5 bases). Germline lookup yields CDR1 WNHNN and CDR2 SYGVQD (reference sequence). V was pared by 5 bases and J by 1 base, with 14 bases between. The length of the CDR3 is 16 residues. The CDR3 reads CASSPKAGGNTGELFF. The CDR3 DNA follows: TGCGCCAGCAGTCCTAAGGCGGGTGGGAACACCGGGGAGCTGTTTTTT.

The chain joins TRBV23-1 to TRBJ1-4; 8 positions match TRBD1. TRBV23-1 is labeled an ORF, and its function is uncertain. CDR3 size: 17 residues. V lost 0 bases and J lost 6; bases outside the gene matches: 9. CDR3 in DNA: TGCGCCAGCAGTCAATCTGTCGACAGGGGAGAAGATGAAAAACTGTTTTTT. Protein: CASSQSVDRGEDEKLFF.

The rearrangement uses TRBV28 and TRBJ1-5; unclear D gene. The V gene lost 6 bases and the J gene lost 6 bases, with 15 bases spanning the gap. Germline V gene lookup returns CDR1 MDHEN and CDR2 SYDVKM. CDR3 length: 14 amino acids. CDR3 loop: CASSFSGVAQPQHF. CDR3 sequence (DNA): TGTGCCAGCAGCTTTTCCGGGGTAGCTCAGCCCCAGCATTTT.

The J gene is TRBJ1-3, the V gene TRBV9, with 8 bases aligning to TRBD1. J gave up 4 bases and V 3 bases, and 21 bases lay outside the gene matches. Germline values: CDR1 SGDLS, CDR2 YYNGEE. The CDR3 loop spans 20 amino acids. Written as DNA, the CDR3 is TGTGCCAGCAGCGCGAACCCGCAAAGTGAGACAGGGGTGACAGGAAACACCATATATTTT. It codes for CASSANPQSETGVTGNTIYF. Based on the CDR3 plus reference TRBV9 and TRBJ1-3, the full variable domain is DSGVTQTPKHLITATGQRVTLRCSPRSGDLSVYWYQQSLDQGLQFLIQYYNGEERAKGNILERFSAQQFPDLHSELNLSSLELGDSALYFCASSANPQSETGVTGNTIYFGEGSWLTVV.

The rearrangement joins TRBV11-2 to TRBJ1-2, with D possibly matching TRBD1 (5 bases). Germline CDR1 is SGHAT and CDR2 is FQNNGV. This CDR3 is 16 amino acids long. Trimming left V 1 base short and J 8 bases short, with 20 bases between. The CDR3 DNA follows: TGTGCCAGCAGCTTAGGCCCTCAGGGTTGGTTAGAAGGCTACACCTTC. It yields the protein CASSLGPQGWLEGYTF.

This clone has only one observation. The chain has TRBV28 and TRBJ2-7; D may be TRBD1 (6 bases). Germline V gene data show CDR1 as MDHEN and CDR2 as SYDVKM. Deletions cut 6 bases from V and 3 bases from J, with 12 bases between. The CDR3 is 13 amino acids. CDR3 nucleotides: TGTGCCAGCAGGAGAGGGGGATTCTACGAGCAGTACTTC. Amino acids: CASRRGGFYEQYF.

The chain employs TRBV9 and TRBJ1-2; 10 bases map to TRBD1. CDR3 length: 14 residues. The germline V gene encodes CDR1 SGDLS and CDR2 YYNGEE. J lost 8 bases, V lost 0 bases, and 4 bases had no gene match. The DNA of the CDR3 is TGTGCCAGCAGCGTAGGACAGGGGGCTATAGGCTACACCTTC. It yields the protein CASSVGQGAIGYTF.

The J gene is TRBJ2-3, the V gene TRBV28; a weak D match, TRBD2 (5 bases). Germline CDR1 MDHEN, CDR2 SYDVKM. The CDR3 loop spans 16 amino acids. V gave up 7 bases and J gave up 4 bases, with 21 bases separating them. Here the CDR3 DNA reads TGTGCCAGCAACCCCTGGGGAGAGGGAATGGCAGATACGCAGTATTTT. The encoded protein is CASNPWGEGMADTQYF.

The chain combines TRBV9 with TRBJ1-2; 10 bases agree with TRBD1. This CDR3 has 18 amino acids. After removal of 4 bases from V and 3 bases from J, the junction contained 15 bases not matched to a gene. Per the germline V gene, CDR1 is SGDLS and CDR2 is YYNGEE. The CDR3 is CASSLGRDRGISDYGYTF. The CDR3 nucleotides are TGTGCCAGCAGCCTGGGCCGGGACAGGGGAATTTCTGACTATGGCTACACCTTC.

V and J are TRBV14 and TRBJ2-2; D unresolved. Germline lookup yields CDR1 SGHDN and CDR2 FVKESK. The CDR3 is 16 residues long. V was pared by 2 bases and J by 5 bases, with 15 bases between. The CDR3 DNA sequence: TGTGCCAGCAGCCAAAGGAGAACTTATCTGACCGGGGAGCTGTTTTTT. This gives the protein CASSQRRTYLTGELFF. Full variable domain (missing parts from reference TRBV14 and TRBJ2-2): EAGVTQFPSHSVIEKGQTVTLRCDPISGHDNLYWYRRVMGKEIKFLLHFVKESKQDESGMPNNRFLAERTGGTYSTLKVQPAELEDSGVYFCASSQRRTYLTGELFFGEGSRLTVL.

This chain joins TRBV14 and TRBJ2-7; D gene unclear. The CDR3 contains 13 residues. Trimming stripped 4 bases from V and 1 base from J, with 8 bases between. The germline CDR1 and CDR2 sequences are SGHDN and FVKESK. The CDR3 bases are TGTGCCAGCAGCCCCTTTGGATCCTACGAGCAGTACTTC. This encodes CASSPFGSYEQYF.

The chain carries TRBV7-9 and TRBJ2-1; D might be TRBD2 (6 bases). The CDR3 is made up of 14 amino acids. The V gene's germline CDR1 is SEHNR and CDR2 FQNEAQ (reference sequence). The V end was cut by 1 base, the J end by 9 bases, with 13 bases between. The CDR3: CASSLESGVVEQFF. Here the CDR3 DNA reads TGTGCCAGCAGCTTAGAATCGGGGGTGGTTGAGCAGTTCTTC.

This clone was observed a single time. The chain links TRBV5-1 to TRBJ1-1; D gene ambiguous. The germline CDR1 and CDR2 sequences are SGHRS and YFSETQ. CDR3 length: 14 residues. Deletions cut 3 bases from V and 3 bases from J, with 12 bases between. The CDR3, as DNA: TGCGCCAGCAGCTCGGATGACTCAGACACTGAAGCTTTCTTT. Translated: CASSSDDSDTEAFF.

This CDR3 is CASSTAGVIADTQYF. The CDR3 bases are TGTGCCAGCAGCACGGCGGGAGTCATCGCAGATACGCAGTATTTT. This rearrangement joins TRBV7-9 to TRBJ2-3, with TRBD2 matching 7 bases. V gave up 5 bases and J gave up 4 bases; unmatched junction bases: 9. The CDR3 extends over 15 amino acids. Germline lookup yields CDR1 SEHNR and CDR2 FQNEAQ (reference sequence).

CDR3: CASSLLAGGNTGELFF. The CDR3 DNA reads TGTGCCAGCAGTTTATTAGCGGGAGGGAACACCGGGGAGCTGTTTTTT. The chain uses TRBV2 and TRBJ2-2; 10 positions match TRBD2. The CDR3 sequence is 16 residues long. Germline V gives CDR1 SNHLY, CDR2 FYNNEI. J was trimmed by 1 base and V by 5 bases; bases with no gene match: 4.